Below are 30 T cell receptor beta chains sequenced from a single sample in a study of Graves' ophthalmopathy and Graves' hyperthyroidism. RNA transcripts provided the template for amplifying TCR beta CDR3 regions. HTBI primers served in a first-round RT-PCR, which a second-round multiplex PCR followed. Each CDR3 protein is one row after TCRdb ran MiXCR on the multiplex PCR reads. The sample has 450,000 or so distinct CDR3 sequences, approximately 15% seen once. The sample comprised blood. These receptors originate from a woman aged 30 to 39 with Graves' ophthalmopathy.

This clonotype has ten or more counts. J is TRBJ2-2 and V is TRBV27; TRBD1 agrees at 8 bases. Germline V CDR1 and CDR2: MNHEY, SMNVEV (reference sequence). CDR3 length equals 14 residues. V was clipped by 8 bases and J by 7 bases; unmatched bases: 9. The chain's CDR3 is CASSTGDSIGELFF. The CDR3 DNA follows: TGTGCCAGCTCGACAGGGGATTCGATCGGGGAGCTGTTTTTT.

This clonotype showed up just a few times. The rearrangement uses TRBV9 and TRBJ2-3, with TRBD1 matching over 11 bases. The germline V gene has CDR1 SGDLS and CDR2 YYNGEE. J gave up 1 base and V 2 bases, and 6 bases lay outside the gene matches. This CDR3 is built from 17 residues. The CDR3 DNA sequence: TGTGCCAGCAGCGTTCCAGGACAGGGGGCGCGCACAGATACGCAGTATTTT. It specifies CASSVPGQGARTDTQYF.

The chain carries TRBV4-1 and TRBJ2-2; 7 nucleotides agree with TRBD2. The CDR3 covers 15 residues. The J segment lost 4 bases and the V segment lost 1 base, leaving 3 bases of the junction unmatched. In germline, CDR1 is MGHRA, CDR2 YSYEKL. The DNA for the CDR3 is TGCGCCAGCAGCCAAGGGCTAGCGGTCACCGGGGAGCTGTTTTTT. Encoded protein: CASSQGLAVTGELFF.

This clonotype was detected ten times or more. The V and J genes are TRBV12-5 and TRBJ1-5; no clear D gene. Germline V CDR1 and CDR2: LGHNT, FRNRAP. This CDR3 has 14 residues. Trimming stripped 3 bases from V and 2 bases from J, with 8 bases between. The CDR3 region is CASGLEGGNQPQHF. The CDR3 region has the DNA TGTGCTAGTGGTTTAGAGGGCGGCAATCAGCCCCAGCATTTT. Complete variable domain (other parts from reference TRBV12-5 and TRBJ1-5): DARVTQTPRHKVTEMGQEVTMRCQPILGHNTVFWYRQTMMQGLELLAYFRNRAPLDDSGMPKDRFSAEMPDATLATLKIQPSEPRDSAVYFCASGLEGGNQPQHFGDGTRLSIL.

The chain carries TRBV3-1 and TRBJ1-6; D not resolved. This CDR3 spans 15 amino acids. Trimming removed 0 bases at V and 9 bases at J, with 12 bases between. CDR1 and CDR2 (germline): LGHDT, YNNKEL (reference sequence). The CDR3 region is CASSQDSRRGSPLHF. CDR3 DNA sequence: TGTGCCAGCAGCCAAGATTCCAGGAGAGGTTCACCCCTCCACTTT.

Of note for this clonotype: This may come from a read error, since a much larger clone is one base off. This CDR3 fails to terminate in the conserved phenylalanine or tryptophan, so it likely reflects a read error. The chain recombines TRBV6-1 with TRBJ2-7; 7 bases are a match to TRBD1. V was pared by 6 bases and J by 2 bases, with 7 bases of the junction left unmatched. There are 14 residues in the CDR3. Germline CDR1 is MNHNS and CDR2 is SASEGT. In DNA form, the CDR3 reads TGTGCCAGCAGGCGACAGGGTCCGACCTACGAGCAGTACCTC. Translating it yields CASRRQGPTYEQYL.

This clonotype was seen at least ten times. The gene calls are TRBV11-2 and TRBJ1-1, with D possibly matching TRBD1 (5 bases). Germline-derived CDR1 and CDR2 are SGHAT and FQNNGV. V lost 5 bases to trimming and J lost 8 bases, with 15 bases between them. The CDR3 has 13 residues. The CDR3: CASSPRPSGEAFF. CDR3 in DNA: TGTGCCAGCAGCCCCAGGCCGTCAGGGGAAGCTTTCTTT. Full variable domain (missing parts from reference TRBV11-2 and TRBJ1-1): EAGVAQSPRYKIIEKRQSVAFWCNPISGHATLYWYQQILGQGPKLLIQFQNNGVVDDSQLPKDRFSAERLKGVDSTLKIQPAKLEDSAVYLCASSPRPSGEAFFGQGTRLTVV.

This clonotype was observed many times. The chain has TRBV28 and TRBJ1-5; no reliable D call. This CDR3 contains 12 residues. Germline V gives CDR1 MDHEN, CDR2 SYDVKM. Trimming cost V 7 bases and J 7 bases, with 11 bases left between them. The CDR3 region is CASTQSKQPQHF. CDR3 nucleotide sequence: TGTGCCAGCACCCAGTCAAAACAGCCCCAGCATTTT.

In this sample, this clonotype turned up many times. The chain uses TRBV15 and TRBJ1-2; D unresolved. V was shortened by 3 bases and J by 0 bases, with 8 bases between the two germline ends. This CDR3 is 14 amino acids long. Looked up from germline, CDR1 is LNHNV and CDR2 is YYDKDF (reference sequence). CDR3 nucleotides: TGTGCCACCAGCAGTGGATACACTAACTATGGCTACACCTTC. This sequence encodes CATSSGYTNYGYTF. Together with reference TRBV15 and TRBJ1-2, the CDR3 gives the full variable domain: DAMVIQNPRYQVTQFGKPVTLSCSQTLNHNVMYWYQQKSSQAPKLLFHYYDKDFNNEADTPDNFQSRRPNTSFCFLDIRSPGLGDTAMYLCATSSGYTNYGYTFGSGTRLTVV.

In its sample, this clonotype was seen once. CDR3 region: CASMVRGANYEQYF. Here the CDR3 DNA reads TGTGCCAGCATGGTGCGGGGGGCCAACTACGAGCAGTACTTC. This chain joins TRBV28 and TRBJ2-7; 8 bases are a match to TRBD2. Germline V gene lookup returns CDR1 MDHEN and CDR2 SYDVKM. The CDR3 sequence is 14 residues long. V trimming: 7 bases; J trimming: 3 bases; junction bases outside the gene matches: 8.

The CDR3 sequence is CAWSVPGLTGELFF. In nucleotides, the CDR3 is TGTGCCTGGAGTGTACCCGGGCTTACCGGGGAGCTGTTTTTT. This sequence joins TRBV30 and TRBJ2-2; D unclear. Trimming took off 0 bases at V and 5 bases at J, with 10 bases between the two ends. CDR1 and CDR2 from the germline V gene are GTSNPN and SVGIG (reference sequence). CDR3 length equals 14 residues. Together with reference TRBV30 and TRBJ2-2, the CDR3 gives the full variable domain: SQTIHQWPATLVQPVGSPLSLECTVEGTSNPNLYWYRQAAGRGLQLLFYSVGIGQISSEVPQNLSASRPQDRQFILSSKKLLLSDSGFYLCAWSVPGLTGELFFGEGSRLTVL.

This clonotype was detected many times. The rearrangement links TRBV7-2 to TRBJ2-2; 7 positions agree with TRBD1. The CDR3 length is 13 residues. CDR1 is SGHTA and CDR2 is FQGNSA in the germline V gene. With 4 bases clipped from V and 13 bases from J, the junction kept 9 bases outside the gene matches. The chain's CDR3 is CASSSHRGTWLFF. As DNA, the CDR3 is TGTGCCAGCAGCTCCCACAGGGGAACTTGGCTGTTTTTT.

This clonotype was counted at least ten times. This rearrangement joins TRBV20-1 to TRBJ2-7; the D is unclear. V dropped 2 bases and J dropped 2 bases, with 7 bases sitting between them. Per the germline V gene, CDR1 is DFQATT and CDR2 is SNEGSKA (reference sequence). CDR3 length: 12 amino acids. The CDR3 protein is CSARFATYEQYF. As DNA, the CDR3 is TGCAGTGCTAGATTTGCTACCTACGAGCAGTACTTC.

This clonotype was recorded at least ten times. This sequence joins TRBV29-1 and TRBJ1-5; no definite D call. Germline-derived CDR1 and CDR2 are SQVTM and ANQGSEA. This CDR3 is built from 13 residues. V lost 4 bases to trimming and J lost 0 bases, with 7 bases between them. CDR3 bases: TGCAGCGTTGGGGAGAATAGCAATCAGCCCCAGCATTTT. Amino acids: CSVGENSNQPQHF.

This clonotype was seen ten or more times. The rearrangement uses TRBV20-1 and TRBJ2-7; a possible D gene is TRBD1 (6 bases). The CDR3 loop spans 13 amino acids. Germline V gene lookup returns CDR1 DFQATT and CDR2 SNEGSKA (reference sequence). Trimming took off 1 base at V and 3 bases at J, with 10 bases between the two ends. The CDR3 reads CSARANRDYEQYF. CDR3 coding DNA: TGCAGTGCTAGAGCTAACAGGGACTACGAGCAGTACTTC.

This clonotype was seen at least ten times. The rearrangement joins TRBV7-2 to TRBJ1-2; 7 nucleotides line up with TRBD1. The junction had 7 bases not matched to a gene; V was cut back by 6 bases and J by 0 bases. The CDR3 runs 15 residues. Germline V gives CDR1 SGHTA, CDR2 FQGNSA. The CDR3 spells CASSLDRVANYGYTF. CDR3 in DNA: TGTGCCAGCAGTCTAGACAGGGTCGCTAACTATGGCTACACCTTC.

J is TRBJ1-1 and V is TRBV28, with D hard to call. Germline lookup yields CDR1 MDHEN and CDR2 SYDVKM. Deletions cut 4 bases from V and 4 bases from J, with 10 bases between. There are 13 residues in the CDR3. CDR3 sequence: CASSSFLGTEAFF. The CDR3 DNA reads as TGTGCCAGCAGTTCGTTTTTGGGCACTGAAGCTTTCTTT.

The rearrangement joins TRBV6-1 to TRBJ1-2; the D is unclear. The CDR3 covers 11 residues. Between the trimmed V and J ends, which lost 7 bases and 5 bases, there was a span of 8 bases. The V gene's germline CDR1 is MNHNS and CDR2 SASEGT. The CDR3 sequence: CASTGGYGYTF. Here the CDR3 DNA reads TGTGCCAGCACAGGAGGATATGGCTACACCTTC.

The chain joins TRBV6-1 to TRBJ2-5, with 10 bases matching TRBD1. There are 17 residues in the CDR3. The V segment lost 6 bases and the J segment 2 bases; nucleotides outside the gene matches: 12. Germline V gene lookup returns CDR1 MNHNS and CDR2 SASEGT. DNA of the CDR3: TGTGCCAGCAGCGTAACCGGGACAGGGGCCCATCAAGAGACCCAGTACTTC. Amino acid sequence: CASSVTGTGAHQETQYF.

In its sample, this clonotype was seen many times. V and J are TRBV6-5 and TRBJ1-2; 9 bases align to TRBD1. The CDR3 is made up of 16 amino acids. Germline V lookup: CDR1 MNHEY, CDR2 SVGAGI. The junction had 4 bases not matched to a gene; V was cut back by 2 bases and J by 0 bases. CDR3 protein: CASSYRDRVANYGYTF. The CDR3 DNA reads TGTGCCAGCAGTTACCGGGACAGGGTGGCTAACTATGGCTACACCTTC.

CDR3: CASSHPELEAFF. In DNA form, the CDR3 reads TGTGCCAGCAGCCACCCCGAACTCGAAGCTTTCTTT. This chain joins TRBV3-1 and TRBJ1-1; no firm D call. V gave up 3 bases and J gave up 8 bases, with 10 bases separating them. CDR1 LGHDT and CDR2 YNNKEL come from the germline V gene (reference sequence). This CDR3 is built from 12 residues.

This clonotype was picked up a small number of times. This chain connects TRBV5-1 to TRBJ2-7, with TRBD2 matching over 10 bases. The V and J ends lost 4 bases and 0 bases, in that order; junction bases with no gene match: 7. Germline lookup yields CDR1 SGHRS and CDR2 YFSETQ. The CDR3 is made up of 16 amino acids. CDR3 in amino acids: CASSPASGGNSYEQYF. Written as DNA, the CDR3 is TGCGCCAGCAGCCCCGCTAGCGGGGGAAACTCCTACGAGCAGTACTTC.

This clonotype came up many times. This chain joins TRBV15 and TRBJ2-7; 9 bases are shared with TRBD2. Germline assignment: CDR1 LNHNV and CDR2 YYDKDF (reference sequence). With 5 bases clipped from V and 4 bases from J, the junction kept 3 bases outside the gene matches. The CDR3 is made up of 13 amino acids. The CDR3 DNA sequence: TGTGCCACCAGCGGGGGACTAGCTTACGAGCAGTACTTC. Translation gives CATSGGLAYEQYF.

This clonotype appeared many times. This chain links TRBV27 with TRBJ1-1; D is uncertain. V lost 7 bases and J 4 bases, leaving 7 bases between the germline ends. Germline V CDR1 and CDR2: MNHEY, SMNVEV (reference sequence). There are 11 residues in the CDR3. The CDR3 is CASTTGTEAFF. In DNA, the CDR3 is TGTGCCAGCACGACGGGCACTGAAGCTTTCTTT.

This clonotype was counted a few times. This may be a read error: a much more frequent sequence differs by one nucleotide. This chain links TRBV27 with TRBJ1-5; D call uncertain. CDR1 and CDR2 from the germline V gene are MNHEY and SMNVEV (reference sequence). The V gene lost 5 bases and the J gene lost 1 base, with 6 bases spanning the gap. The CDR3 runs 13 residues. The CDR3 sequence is CASSPQSNQPQHF. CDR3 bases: TGTGCCAGCAGTCCGCAAAGCAATCAGCCCCAGCATTTT.

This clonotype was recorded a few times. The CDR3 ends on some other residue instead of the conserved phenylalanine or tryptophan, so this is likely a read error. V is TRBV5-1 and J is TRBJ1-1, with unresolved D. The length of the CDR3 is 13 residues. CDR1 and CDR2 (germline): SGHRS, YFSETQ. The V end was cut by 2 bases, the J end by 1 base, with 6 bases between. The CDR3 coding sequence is TGCGCCAGCAGCTTTGGAGCGAACACTGAAGCTTTCATT. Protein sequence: CASSFGANTEAFI.

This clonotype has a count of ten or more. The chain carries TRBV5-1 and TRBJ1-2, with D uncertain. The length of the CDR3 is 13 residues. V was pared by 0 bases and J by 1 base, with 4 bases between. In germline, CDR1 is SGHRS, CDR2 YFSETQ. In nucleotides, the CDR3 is TGCGCCAGCAGCTTGGACGATAACTATGGCTACACCTTC. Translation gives CASSLDDNYGYTF.

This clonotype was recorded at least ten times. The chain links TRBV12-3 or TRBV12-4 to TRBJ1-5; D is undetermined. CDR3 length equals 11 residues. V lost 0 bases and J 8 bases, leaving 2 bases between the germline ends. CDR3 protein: CASSLAEPQHF. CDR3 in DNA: TGTGCCAGCAGTTTAGCTGAGCCCCAGCATTTT.

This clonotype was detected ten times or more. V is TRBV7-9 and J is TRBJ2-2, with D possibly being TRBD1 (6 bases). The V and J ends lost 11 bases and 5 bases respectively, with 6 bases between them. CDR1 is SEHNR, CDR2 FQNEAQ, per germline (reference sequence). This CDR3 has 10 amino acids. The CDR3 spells CAQGTGELFF. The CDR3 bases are TGTGCCCAGGGGACCGGGGAGCTGTTTTTT.

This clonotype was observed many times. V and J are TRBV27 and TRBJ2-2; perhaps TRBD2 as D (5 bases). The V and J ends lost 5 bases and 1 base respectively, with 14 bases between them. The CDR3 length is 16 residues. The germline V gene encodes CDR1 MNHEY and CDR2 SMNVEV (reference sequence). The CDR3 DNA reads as TGTGCCAGCAGTGGGAGCGGAAGCGGGAACACCGGGGAGCTGTTTTTT. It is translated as CASSGSGSGNTGELFF.